Listed below are T cell receptor beta chains from one sample, sequenced in a study of cytomegalovirus exposure and HLA in healthy donors. Generated by immunoSEQ multiplex PCR, the TCRdb table keeps only in-frame clones and is missing some. Among some 100,000 clones, about 68% were seen once, and the ten largest hold around a tenth. What was sequenced was PBMCs. The origin of the receptors is a woman aged 45-65 years in good health and CMV-seropositive. Each CDR3 is given with its conserved first and last residue.

TRBV28	TRBJ2-5	CASRLAGGETQYF
TRBV4-1	TRBJ1-4	CASSRDRFATNEKLFF
TRBV10-2	TRBJ1-1	CASSEAAEAFF
TRBV30	TRBJ2-3	CAWSVHYLAGSTDTQYF
TRBV27	TRBJ1-2	CASSPQGQGGYGYTF
TRBV5-1	TRBJ2-7	CASSAPTSGSYEQYF
TRBV5-1	TRBJ1-1	CASSYGGTGGTEAFF
TRBV27	TRBJ2-1	CASSPSGGDRGGNEQFF
TRBV11-2	TRBJ2-2	CASSFYETGELFF
TRBV14	TRBJ1-4	CASSQVVGKLFF
TRBV19	TRBJ2-2	CASSPRQGVLTGELFF
TRBV4-2	TRBJ1-2	CASSQDGQTNYGYTF
TRBV9	TRBJ2-7	CASSGGGGEQYF
TRBV6-5	TRBJ2-1	CASSSGTGDHEQFF
TRBV5-1	TRBJ1-2	CASSLRVGGTHGYTF
TRBV14	TRBJ1-6	CASSRNLGGPAPLHF
TRBV5-1	TRBJ1-6	CASSETENSPLHF
TRBV6-5	TRBJ2-5	CASSTDGQGVTQYF
TRBV28	TRBJ2-5	CASSLSTGGSQRGKQETQYF
TRBV15	TRBJ1-6	CATSRTYAGGNSPLHF
TRBV7-8	TRBJ1-1	CASSLRAGNTEAFF
TRBV4-2	TRBJ2-5	CASSQNPSPTGRETQYF
TRBV6-6	TRBJ1-2	CASSHQQGAGGYTF
TRBV7-9	TRBJ1-1	CASSFSAGVQAFF
TRBV13	TRBJ1-5	CASSLGRGNQPQHF
TRBV30	TRBJ1-5	CAWSLTGGFQPQHF
TRBV7-2	TRBJ1-5	CASSYTAVQPQHF
TRBV6-5	TRBJ1-1	CASRLSERNTEAFF
TRBV18	TRBJ2-7	CASSPGQGADEQYF
TRBV4-3	TRBJ1-2	CASSQDTDGLLGYGYTF
TRBV28	TRBJ2-7	CASCLGRTSEQYF
TRBV5-5	TRBJ2-5	CASSLGGLGETQYF
TRBV10-1	TRBJ2-2	CASRTSPNTGELFF
TRBV7-7	TRBJ2-3	CASSVGRGTDTQYF
TRBV9	TRBJ1-4	CASSVDTGGEKLFF